Listed below are T cell receptor beta chains from one sample, sequenced in a study of control samples from healthy donors and cancer patients. Repertoires were generated with immunoSEQ multiplex PCR, while TCRdb's copy carries only in-frame clones and drops some. The table has 130,000 to 150,000 clones, around nine tenths seen once; the top ten hold 11%. The sequencing sample was made of blood. The receptor source for this set is a man aged 25-45 years in good health. Each CDR3 is given with its conserved first and last residue. Fields, in order: clone size, D gene, J gene, V gene, CDR3 protein, CDR3 DNA. A D gene is named only where the DNA matches it firmly. Not every row has a clone size; where given, it reads once, few, many or a size class.

size: -; D: -; J: TRBJ1-6; V: TRBV6-5; CDR3: CASSYSGGIHNSPLHF; DNA: TGTGCCAGCAGTTACTCCGGGGGGATTCATAATTCACCCCTCCACTTT
size: -; D: -; J: TRBJ1-3; V: TRBV2; CDR3: CASSDRGGNTIYF; DNA: TGTGCCAGCAGTGACAGGGGTGGAAACACCATATATTTT
size: few; D: TRBD2; J: TRBJ2-7; V: TRBV3-1/TRBV3-2; CDR3: CASSQGTSGTYEQYF; DNA: TGTGCCAGCAGCCAAGGGACTAGCGGGACCTACGAGCAGTACTTC
size: -; D: -; J: TRBJ1-1; V: TRBV15; CDR3: CATEDGTVMNTEAFF; DNA: TGTGCCACTGAGGACGGGACGGTCATGAACACTGAAGCTTTCTTT
size: -; D: -; J: TRBJ2-3; V: TRBV29-1; CDR3: CSATKPGIRADTQYF; DNA: TGCAGCGCGACTAAGCCAGGGATACGAGCAGATACGCAGTATTTT
size: once; D: TRBD1; J: TRBJ1-1; V: TRBV28; CDR3: CASRITGGNTEAFF; DNA: TGTGCCAGCAGAATAACAGGGGGCAACACTGAAGCTTTCTTT
size: -; D: TRBD1; J: TRBJ2-5; V: TRBV6-6; CDR3: CASSRDRQETQYF; DNA: TGTGCCAGCAGTAGGGACAGACAAGAGACCCAGTACTTC
size: -; D: TRBD2; J: TRBJ2-7; V: TRBV27; CDR3: CASSSREAYEQYF; DNA: TGTGCCAGCAGTAGTCGGGAGGCCTACGAGCAGTACTTC
size: -; D: TRBD2; J: TRBJ2-2; V: TRBV7-6; CDR3: CASSLGTKGTSGDTGELFF; DNA: TGTGCCAGCAGCCTCGGGACAAAGGGGACTAGCGGGGACACCGGGGAGCTGTTTTTT
size: -; D: TRBD1; J: TRBJ1-1; V: TRBV5-1; CDR3: CASSFGQGANTEAFF; DNA: TGCGCCAGCAGCTTCGGACAGGGGGCGAACACTGAAGCTTTCTTT
size: -; D: TRBD1; J: TRBJ1-4; V: TRBV6-1; CDR3: CASSEWTGPEPEKLFF; DNA: TGTGCCAGCAGTGAGTGGACAGGGCCTGAGCCGGAAAAACTGTTTTTT
size: -; D: -; J: TRBJ1-1; V: TRBV27; CDR3: CASSSVIKNTEAFF; DNA: TGTGCCAGCAGTTCCGTAATTAAGAACACTGAAGCTTTCTTT
size: -; D: -; J: TRBJ2-5; V: TRBV19; CDR3: CASSIGAGQETQYF; DNA: TGTGCCAGTAGTATAGGAGCGGGCCAAGAGACCCAGTACTTC
size: -; D: TRBD2; J: TRBJ2-1; V: TRBV27; CDR3: CASRTGLAAYNEQFF; DNA: TGTGCCAGCAGGACGGGACTAGCGGCTTACAATGAGCAGTTCTTC
size: few; D: -; J: TRBJ2-2; V: TRBV5-8; CDR3: CASSFDNPHGTGELFF; DNA: TGTGCCAGCAGCTTCGACAACCCGCATGGCACCGGGGAGCTGTTTTTT
size: -; D: -; J: TRBJ2-7; V: TRBV19; CDR3: CASDRGFGDYEQYF; DNA: TGTGCCAGCGACCGGGGTTTCGGGGACTACGAGCAGTACTTC
size: -; D: TRBD1; J: TRBJ2-5; V: TRBV7-9; CDR3: CASSLASSGGPGDPETQYF; DNA: TGTGCCAGCAGCTTAGCGAGTTCAGGGGGCCCAGGGGATCCAGAGACCCAGTACTTC
size: many; D: TRBD2; J: TRBJ2-7; V: TRBV28; CDR3: CASSPNLAGVGNEQYF; DNA: TGTGCCAGCAGCCCCAACCTAGCGGGAGTGGGGAACGAGCAGTACTTC
size: -; D: TRBD1; J: TRBJ2-5; V: TRBV7-7; CDR3: CASSREGAAQETQYF; DNA: TGTGCTAGCAGCCGAGAGGGGGCAGCCCAAGAGACCCAGTACTTC
size: -; D: TRBD2; J: TRBJ2-1; V: TRBV12-5; CDR3: CASGPGLADYNEQFF; DNA: TGTGCTAGTGGCCCGGGACTAGCGGATTACAATGAGCAGTTCTTC
size: -; D: -; J: TRBJ2-7; V: TRBV5-6; CDR3: CASSYRGGDEQYF; DNA: TGTGCCAGCAGCTACAGGGGAGGGGACGAGCAGTACTTC
size: -; D: TRBD1; J: TRBJ2-2; V: TRBV30; CDR3: CAWRGTGWSGELFF; DNA: TGTGCCTGGAGGGGGACAGGGTGGTCCGGGGAGCTGTTTTTT
size: once; D: TRBD2; J: TRBJ2-1; V: TRBV4-3; CDR3: CASSQVLAGGLDYNEQFF; DNA: TGCGCCAGCAGCCAAGTCCTAGCGGGAGGGCTTGACTACAATGAGCAGTTCTTC
size: few; D: -; J: TRBJ1-3; V: TRBV19; CDR3: CASTQDRFAGNTIYF; DNA: TGTGCCAGTACCCAAGACAGGTTCGCTGGAAACACCATATATTTT
size: -; D: -; J: TRBJ1-1; V: TRBV7-9; CDR3: CASTLIGRLNTEAFF; DNA: TGTGCCAGCACTTTAATAGGGCGATTGAACACTGAAGCTTTCTTT
size: once; D: -; J: TRBJ2-2; V: TRBV4-2; CDR3: CASSPSTGANTGELFF; DNA: TGTGCCAGCAGCCCGTCCACCGGCGCGAACACCGGGGAGCTGTTTTTT
size: -; D: TRBD1; J: TRBJ1-4; V: TRBV11-3; CDR3: CASSSDRGREKLFF; DNA: TGTGCCAGCAGCTCGGACAGGGGGAGGGAAAAACTGTTTTTT
size: once; D: -; J: TRBJ1-1; V: TRBV28; CDR3: CASSPRPGFSGEAFF; DNA: TGTGCCAGCAGCCCGCGCCCAGGATTTTCCGGTGAAGCTTTCTTT
size: few; D: TRBD1; J: TRBJ1-1; V: TRBV7-8; CDR3: CASSPRGTGGRSLTDLGFAEAFF; DNA: TGTGCCAGCAGCCCAAGGGGGACAGGGGGCCGATCGCTAACCGACTTGGGATTTGCTGAAGCTTTCTTT
size: -; D: -; J: TRBJ2-5; V: TRBV5-1; CDR3: CASSLPAHGRGGETQYF; DNA: TGCGCCAGCAGCTTGCCGGCACACGGGAGAGGTGGAGAGACCCAGTACTTC
size: -; D: TRBD2; J: TRBJ2-7; V: TRBV15; CDR3: CATSRLAGDFYEQYF; DNA: TGTGCCACCAGCAGGCTAGCGGGAGATTTCTACGAGCAGTACTTC
size: -; D: -; J: TRBJ1-1; V: TRBV6-5; CDR3: CASSHDMNTEAFF; DNA: TGTGCCAGCAGTCACGACATGAACACTGAAGCTTTCTTT
size: -; D: -; J: TRBJ1-5; V: TRBV30; CDR3: CAWSVPPGIIPQPQHF; DNA: TGTGCCTGGAGTGTACCGCCAGGGATAATCCCTCAGCCCCAGCATTTT
size: -; D: -; J: TRBJ1-6; V: TRBV18; CDR3: CASSPPGRENSPLHF; DNA: TGTGCCAGCTCACCCCCTGGCAGGGAGAATTCACCCCTCCACTTT
size: -; D: -; J: TRBJ2-3; V: TRBV28; CDR3: CASSSIAVGTDTQYF; DNA: TGTGCCAGCAGTTCCATAGCGGTCGGCACAGATACGCAGTATTTT
size: -; D: TRBD2; J: TRBJ2-1; V: TRBV2; CDR3: CASIPPGLAGKLGIDEQFF; DNA: TGTGCCAGCATTCCCCCGGGACTAGCGGGAAAATTAGGAATCGATGAGCAGTTCTTC
size: -; D: TRBD1; J: TRBJ1-2; V: TRBV2; CDR3: CASTNSRTGLGSYGYTF; DNA: TGTGCCAGTACGAATTCCAGGACAGGTCTTGGGTCCTATGGCTACACCTTC
size: once; D: TRBD2; J: TRBJ2-1; V: TRBV11-3; CDR3: CASSQPSGGHNEQFF; DNA: TGTGCCAGCAGCCAGCCTAGCGGGGGCCACAATGAGCAGTTCTTC
size: -; D: TRBD1; J: TRBJ2-1; V: TRBV11-3; CDR3: CASSLEGQGFGNEQFF; DNA: TGTGCCAGCAGCTTAGAAGGACAGGGGTTTGGTAATGAGCAGTTCTTC
size: -; D: -; J: TRBJ1-4; V: TRBV11-3; CDR3: CASSLDRPGESSEKLFF; DNA: TGTGCCAGCAGCTTAGATCGGCCGGGGGAGTCTTCGGAAAAACTGTTTTTT
size: -; D: TRBD2; J: TRBJ2-2; V: TRBV5-4; CDR3: CASSARGSGRTGELFF; DNA: TGTGCCAGCAGCGCTCGGGGCAGCGGGAGGACCGGGGAGCTGTTTTTT